The T cell receptor (beta chain) described here comes from a study of control samples from healthy donors and cancer patients. Libraries were prepared by immunoSEQ multiplex PCR; TCRdb keeps only in-frame clonotypes and omits some of them. The sample has 65,000 to 100,000 clones, 91% seen once. Germline CDR1 and CDR2: MNHNS and SASEGT. This CDR3 has 13 residues. V was pared by 1 base and J by 8 bases, with 8 bases between. The TCR comes from a man between 45 and 60 years old in good health. Sequencing was carried out using blood. This chain connects TRBV6-1 to TRBJ1-4; D gene uncertain. The CDR3 DNA reads as TGTGCCAGCAGTGAAGGGGTTAGGGAAAAACTGTTTTTT. Translation gives CASSEGVREKLFF.